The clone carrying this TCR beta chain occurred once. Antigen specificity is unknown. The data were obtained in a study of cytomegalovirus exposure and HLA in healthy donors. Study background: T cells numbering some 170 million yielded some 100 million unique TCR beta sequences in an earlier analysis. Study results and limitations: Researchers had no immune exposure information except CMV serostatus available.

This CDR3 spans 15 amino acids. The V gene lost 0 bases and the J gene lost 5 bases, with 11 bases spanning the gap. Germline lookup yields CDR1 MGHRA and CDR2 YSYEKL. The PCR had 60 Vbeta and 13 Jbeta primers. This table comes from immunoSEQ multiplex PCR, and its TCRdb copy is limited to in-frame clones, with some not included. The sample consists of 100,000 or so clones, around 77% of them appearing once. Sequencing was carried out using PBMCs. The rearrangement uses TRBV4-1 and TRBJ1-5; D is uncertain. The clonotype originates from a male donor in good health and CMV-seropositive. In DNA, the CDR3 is TGCGCCAGCAGCCAAGATCCCACTAGAGATCAGCCCCAGCATTTT. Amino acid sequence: CASSQDPTRDQPQHF.